What follows are 5 T cell receptor beta chains derived from one specimen sequenced in a study of cytomegalovirus exposure and HLA in healthy donors. Primers included in the PCR were 60 Vbeta and 13 Jbeta primers. The table came from immunoSEQ multiplex PCR; TCRdb's copy has only in-frame clones and leaves some out. Here the sample spans more than 85,000 clones, about 15% being singletons. Sequencing used PBMCs. The receptor source for this set is a female donor in good health and CMV-seronegative.

This chain connects TRBV11-2 to TRBJ2-1; no clear D gene. The CDR3 length is 14 residues. Trimming stripped 6 bases from V and 2 bases from J, with 11 bases between. The germline V gene has CDR1 SGHAT and CDR2 FQNNGV. In DNA, the CDR3 is TGTGCCAGCAGTGAGGTAACGCCCTACAATGAGCAGTTCTTC. Protein sequence: CASSEVTPYNEQFF.

This sequence joins TRBV7-8 and TRBJ2-5; 7 nucleotides agree with TRBD2. This CDR3 has 16 amino acids. J lost 0 bases, V lost 4 bases, and 8 bases had no gene match. The V gene's germline CDR1 is SGHVS and CDR2 FQNEAQ. The CDR3: CASSYIGRPDQETQYF. The CDR3 nucleotides are TGTGCCAGCAGCTATATCGGGAGGCCCGACCAAGAGACCCAGTACTTC.

This clone occurred a few times. The chain recombines TRBV29-1 with TRBJ1-4; 7 bases agree with TRBD1. The length of the CDR3 is 14 residues. With V trimmed by 6 bases and J by 5 bases, 9 bases remained unmatched. Germline CDR1 reads SQVTM; CDR2 reads ANQGSEA. CDR3 nucleotides: TGCAGCGTAAAGACCGGGACAGCGAATGAAAAACTGTTTTTT. Translating it yields CSVKTGTANEKLFF.

This clone was found a few times. This chain links TRBV27 with TRBJ2-2; no clear D gene. Germline CDR1 reads MNHEY; CDR2 reads SMNVEV (reference sequence). V was trimmed by 1 base and J by 0 bases, leaving 9 bases between them. CDR3 length: 16 residues. This CDR3 reads CASSLFGGPNTGELFF. The CDR3 DNA sequence: TGTGCCAGCAGTTTATTCGGCGGCCCGAACACCGGGGAGCTGTTTTTT.

This clone was seen only a few times. The rearrangement joins TRBV19 to TRBJ2-5; 7 bases are a match to TRBD1. Trimming at V came to 7 bases and at J to 2 bases, leaving 7 bases not matched to a gene. The CDR3 loop spans 14 amino acids. Looked up from germline, CDR1 is LNHDA and CDR2 is SQIVND (reference sequence). Here the CDR3 reads CASKAGGIQETQYF. The CDR3 DNA reads TGTGCCAGTAAAGCAGGGGGTATACAAGAGACCCAGTACTTC.